This T cell receptor beta chain is from a study of blood T cell repertoires in COVID-19. Overall study context: Nucleic acid was either cDNA or gDNA, and it came from T cells, B-cell-depleted T cells, or PBMCs.

The germline gives CDR1 SGHRS, CDR2 YFSETQ. CDR3 length equals 15 residues. Trimming took 5 bases from V and 5 from J, leaving 20 bases between them. Seattle researchers signed up patients amid active infection and tracked them longitudinally. Using immunoSEQ multiplex PCR, the repertoire was profiled, and TCRdb retains in-frame clones only, with some absent. The sample lists about 360,000 clones, 86% occurring once. The genes are TRBV5-1 and TRBJ2-7; TRBD2 might be the D (7 bases). The clonotype was recovered from a woman in her fifties or sixties with COVID-19, enrolled during active disease. The material sequenced was peripheral blood. The CDR3 DNA reads TGCGCCAGCAGGTCTGATGGGGGGGCAGTCAACGAGCAGTACTTC. Its protein product is CASRSDGGAVNEQYF.